This T cell receptor (beta chain) was retrieved from a study of a mutant IDH1 vaccine in newly diagnosed glioma. Study-wide background: Radiotherapy alone preceded vaccination by 4-6 weeks; alternatively, vaccination started with temozolomide cycles.

Study-wide results and caveats: Induction of immune responses by the vaccine occurred in just under 95% of patients.

Specified time point: week 35, safety follow-up. Vaccination comprised doses that each held 300 ug of mutant IDH1 20-mer peptide, plus topical imiquimod. On this clone itself: Its antigen is not known.

The CDR3 is 15 residues long. Trimming stripped 6 bases from V and 1 base from J, with 16 bases between. The germline CDR1 and CDR2 sequences are MGHRA and YSYEKL. Generated by immunoSEQ multiplex PCR, the TCRdb table keeps only in-frame clones and is missing some. Among 30,000 to 40,000 clones listed, roughly 80% were seen once. The chain couples TRBV4-1 to TRBJ2-7; weak D call: TRBD2 (7 bases). The source is a young woman with glioma. This specimen consisted of PBMCs, obtained from a glioma patient whose treatment included an IDH1 peptide vaccine. As DNA, the CDR3 is TGCGCCAGCAGTTTGGGGGGGGACACGTCCTACGAGCAGTACTTC. Encoded protein: CASSLGGDTSYEQYF.